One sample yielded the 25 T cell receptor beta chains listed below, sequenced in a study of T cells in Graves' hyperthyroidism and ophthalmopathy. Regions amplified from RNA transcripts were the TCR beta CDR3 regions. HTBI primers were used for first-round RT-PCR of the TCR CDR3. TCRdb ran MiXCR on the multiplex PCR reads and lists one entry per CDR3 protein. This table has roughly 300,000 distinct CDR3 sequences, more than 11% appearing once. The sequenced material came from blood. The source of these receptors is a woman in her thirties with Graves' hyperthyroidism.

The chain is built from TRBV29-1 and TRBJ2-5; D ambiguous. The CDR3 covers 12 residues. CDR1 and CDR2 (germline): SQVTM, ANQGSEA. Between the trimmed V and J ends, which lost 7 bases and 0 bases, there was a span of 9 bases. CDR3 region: CSATGYQETQYF. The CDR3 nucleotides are TGCAGCGCTACCGGGTACCAAGAGACCCAGTACTTC.

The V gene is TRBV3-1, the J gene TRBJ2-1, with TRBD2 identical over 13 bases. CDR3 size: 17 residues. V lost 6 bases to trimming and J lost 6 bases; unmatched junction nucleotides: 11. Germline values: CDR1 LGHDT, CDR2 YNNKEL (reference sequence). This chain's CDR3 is CASRNRTSGRGGNEQFF. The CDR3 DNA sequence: TGTGCCAGCAGAAACAGGACTAGCGGGAGAGGGGGCAATGAGCAGTTCTTC.

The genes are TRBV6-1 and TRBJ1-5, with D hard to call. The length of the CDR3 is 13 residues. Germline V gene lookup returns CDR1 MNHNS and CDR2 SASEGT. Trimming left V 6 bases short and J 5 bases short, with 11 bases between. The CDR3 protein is CASRQPSDQPQHF. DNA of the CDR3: TGTGCCAGCAGACAGCCGTCCGATCAGCCCCAGCATTTT.

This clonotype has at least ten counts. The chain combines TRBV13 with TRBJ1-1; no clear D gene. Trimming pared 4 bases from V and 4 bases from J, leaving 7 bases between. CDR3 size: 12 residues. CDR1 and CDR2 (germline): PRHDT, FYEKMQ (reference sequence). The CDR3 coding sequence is TGTGCCAGCAGCTACGAGGGCACTGAAGCTTTCTTT. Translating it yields CASSYEGTEAFF. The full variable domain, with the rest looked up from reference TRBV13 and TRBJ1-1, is AAGVIQSPRHLIKEKRETATLKCYPIPRHDTVYWYQQGPGQDPQFLISFYEKMQSDKGSIPDRFSAQQFSDYHSELNMSSLELGDSALYFCASSYEGTEAFFGQGTRLTVV.

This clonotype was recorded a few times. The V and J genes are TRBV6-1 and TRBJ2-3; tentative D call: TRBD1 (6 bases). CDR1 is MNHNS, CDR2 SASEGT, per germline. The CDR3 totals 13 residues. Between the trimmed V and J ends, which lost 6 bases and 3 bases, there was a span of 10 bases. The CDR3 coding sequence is TGTGCCAGCAGCAGACAGGTTACAGATACGCAGTATTTT. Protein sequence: CASSRQVTDTQYF.

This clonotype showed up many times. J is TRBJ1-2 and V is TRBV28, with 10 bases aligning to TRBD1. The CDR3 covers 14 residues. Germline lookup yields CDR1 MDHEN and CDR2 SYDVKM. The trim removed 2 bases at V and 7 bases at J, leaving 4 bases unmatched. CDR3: CASSLQGTGAGYTF. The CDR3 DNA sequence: TGTGCCAGCAGTTTACAGGGGACAGGGGCTGGCTACACCTTC.

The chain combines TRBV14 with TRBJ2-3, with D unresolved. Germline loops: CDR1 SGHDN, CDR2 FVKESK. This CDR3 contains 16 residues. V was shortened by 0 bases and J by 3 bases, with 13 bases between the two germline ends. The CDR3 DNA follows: TGTGCCAGCAGCCAAGATTATGATTGGGGTACAGATACGCAGTATTTT. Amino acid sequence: CASSQDYDWGTDTQYF.

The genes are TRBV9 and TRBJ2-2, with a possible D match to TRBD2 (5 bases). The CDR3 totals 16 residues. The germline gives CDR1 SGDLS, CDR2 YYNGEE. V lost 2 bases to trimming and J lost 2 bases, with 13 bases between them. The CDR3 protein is CASSVSPGTNTGELFF. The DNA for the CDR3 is TGTGCCAGCAGCGTGTCACCGGGAACAAACACCGGGGAGCTGTTTTTT.

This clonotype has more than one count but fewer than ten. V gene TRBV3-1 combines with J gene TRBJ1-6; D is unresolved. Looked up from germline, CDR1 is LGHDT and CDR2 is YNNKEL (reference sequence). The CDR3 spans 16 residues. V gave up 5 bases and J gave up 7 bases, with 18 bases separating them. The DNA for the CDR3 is TGTGCCAGCAGCGATGAGGATGGGCCAGAAAATTCACCCCTCCACTTT. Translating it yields CASSDEDGPENSPLHF.

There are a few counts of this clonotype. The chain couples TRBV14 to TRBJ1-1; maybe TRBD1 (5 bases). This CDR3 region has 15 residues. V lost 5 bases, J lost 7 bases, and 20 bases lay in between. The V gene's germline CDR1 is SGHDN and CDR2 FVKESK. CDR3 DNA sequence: TGTGCCAGCAGCGCTCTCGGGACGTATGATTTTGAAGCTTTCTTT. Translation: CASSALGTYDFEAFF.

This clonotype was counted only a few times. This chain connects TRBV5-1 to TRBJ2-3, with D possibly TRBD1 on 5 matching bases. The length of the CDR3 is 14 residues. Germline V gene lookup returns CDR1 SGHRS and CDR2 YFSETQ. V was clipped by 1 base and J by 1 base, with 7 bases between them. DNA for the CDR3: TGCGCCAGCAGCTTGATGACAGGCACAGATACGCAGTATTTT. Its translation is CASSLMTGTDTQYF.

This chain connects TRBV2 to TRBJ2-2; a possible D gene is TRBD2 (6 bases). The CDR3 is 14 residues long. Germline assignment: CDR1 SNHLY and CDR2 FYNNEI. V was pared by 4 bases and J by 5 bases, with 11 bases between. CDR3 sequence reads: CASSGGLFTGELFF. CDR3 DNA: TGTGCCAGCAGTGGCGGACTATTTACCGGGGAGCTGTTTTTT.

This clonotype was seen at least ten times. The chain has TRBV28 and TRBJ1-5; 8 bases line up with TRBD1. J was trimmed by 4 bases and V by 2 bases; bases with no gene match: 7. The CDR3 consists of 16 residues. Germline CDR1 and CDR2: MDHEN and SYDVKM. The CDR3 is CASSLSLQGANQPQHF. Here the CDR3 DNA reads TGTGCCAGCAGTTTAAGCCTTCAGGGGGCTAATCAGCCCCAGCATTTT.

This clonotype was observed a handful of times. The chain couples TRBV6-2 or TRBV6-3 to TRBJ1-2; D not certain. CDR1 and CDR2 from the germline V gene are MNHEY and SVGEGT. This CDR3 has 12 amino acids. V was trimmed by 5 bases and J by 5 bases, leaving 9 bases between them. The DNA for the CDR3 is TGTGCCAGCAGTCGGACGGAATATGGCTACACCTTC. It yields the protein CASSRTEYGYTF.

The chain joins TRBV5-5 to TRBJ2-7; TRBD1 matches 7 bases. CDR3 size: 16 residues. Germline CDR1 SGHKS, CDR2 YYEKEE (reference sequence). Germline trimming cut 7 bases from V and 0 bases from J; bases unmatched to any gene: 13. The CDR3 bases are TGTGCCAGCCATCAGGGGCCGGGACAGAGCTCCTACGAGCAGTACTTC. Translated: CASHQGPGQSSYEQYF.

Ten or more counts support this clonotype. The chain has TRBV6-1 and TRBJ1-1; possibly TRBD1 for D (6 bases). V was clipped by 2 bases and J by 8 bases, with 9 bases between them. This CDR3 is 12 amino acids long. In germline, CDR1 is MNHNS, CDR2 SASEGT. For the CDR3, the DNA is TGTGCCAGCAGTGAATGGAGGGGGGAAGCTTTCTTT. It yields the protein CASSEWRGEAFF.

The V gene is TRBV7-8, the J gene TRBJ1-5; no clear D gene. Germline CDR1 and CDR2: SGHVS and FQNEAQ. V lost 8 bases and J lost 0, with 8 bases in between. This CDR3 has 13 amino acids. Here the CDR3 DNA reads TGTGCCAGCGTCATGGATAGCAATCAGCCCCAGCATTTT. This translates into CASVMDSNQPQHF.

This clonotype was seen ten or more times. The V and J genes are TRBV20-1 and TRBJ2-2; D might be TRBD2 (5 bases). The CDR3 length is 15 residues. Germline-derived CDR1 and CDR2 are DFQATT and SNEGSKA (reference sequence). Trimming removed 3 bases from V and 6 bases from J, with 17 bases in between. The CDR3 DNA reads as TGCAGTGCTAGGGAGGCGACTGTGAGGGCCGGGGAGCTGTTTTTT. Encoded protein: CSAREATVRAGELFF.

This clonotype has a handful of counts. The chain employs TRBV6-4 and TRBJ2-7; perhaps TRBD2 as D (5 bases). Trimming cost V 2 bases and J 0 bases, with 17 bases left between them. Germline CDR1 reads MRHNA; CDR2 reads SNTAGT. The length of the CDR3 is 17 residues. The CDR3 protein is CASSDGDGYTSSYEQYF. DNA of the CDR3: TGTGCCAGCAGTGACGGGGATGGGTATACTAGCTCCTACGAGCAGTACTTC.

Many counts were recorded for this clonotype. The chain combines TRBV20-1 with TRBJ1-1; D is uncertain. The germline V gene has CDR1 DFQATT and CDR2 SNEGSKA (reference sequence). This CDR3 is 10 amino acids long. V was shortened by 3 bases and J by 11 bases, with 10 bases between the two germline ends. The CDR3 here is CSARDWEAFF. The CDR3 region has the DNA TGCAGTGCTAGGGACTGGGAGGCTTTCTTT.

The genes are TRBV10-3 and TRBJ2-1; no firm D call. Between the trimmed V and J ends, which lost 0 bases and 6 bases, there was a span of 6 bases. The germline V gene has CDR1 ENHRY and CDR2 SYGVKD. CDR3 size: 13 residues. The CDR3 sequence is CAISESSGNEQFF. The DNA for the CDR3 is TGTGCCATCAGTGAGTCGTCGGGCAATGAGCAGTTCTTC.

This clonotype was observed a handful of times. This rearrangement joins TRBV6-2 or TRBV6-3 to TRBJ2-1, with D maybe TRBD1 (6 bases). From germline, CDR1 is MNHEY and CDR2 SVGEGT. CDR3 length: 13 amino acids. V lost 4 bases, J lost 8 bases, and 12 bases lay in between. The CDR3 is CASSLPGVDEQFF. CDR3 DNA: TGTGCCAGCAGTTTACCAGGGGTAGATGAGCAGTTCTTC.

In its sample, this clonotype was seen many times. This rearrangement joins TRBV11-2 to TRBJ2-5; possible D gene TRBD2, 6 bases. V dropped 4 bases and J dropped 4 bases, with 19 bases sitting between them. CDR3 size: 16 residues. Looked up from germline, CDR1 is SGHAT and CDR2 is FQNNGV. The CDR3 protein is CASSSLGGARGETQYF. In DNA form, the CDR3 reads TGTGCCAGCAGCTCCCTCGGAGGGGCGCGAGGAGAGACCCAGTACTTC.

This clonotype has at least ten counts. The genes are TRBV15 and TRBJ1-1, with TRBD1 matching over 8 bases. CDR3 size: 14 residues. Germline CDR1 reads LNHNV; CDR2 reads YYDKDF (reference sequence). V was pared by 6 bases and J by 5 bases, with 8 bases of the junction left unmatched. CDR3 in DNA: TGTGCCACCAGTCTTTCAGGGGGCCTAACTGAAGCTTTCTTT. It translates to CATSLSGGLTEAFF.

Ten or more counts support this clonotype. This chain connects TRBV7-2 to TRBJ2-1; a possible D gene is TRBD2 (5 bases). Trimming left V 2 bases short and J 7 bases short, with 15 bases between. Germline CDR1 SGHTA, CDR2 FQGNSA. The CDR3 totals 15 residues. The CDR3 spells CASSLLWEWDNEQFF. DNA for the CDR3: TGTGCCAGCAGCTTACTGTGGGAGTGGGATAATGAGCAGTTCTTC.